This T cell receptor (beta chain) comes out of a study of T cell changes during pregnancy in multiple sclerosis. Assay: immunoSEQ multiplex PCR; the TCRdb copy retains only in-frame clones and omits some. Of around 40,000 clones in the sample, 85% to 90% were seen once. The V gene's germline CDR1 is SGDLS and CDR2 YYNGEE. The CDR3 length is 16 residues. V shed 3 bases, J shed 5 bases, and the junction held 6 bases outside the gene matches. This material consisted of CD4+ T cells from peripheral blood mononuclear cells, taken in the first trimester of pregnancy. The TCR sequence derives from a female donor with multiple sclerosis, enrolled in a pregnancy study. The rearrangement links TRBV9 to TRBJ2-5, with 14 bases fitting TRBD2. In nucleotides, the CDR3 is TGTGCCAGCAGCGGGGGACTAGCGGGAGTAGGGGAGACCCAGTACTTC. As protein: CASSGGLAGVGETQYF. The full variable domain, its missing parts supplied by reference TRBV9 and TRBJ2-5, is DSGVTQTPKHLITATGQRVTLRCSPRSGDLSVYWYQQSLDQGLQFLIQYYNGEERAKGNILERFSAQQFPDLHSELNLSSLELGDSALYFCASSGGLAGVGETQYFGPGTRLLVL.